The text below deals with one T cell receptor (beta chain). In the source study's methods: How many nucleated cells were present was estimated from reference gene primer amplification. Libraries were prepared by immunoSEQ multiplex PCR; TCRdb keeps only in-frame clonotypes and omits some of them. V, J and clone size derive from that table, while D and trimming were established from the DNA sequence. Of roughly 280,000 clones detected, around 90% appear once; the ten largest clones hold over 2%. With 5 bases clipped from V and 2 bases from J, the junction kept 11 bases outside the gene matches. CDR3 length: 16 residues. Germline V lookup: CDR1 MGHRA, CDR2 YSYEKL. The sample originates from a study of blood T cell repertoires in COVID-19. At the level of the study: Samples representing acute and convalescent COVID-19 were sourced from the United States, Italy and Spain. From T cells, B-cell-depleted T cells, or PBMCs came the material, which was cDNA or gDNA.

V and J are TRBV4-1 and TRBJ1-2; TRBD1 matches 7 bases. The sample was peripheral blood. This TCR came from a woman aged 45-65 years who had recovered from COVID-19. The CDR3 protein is CASSFQPTGRNYGYTF. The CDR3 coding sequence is TGCGCCAGCAGCTTTCAACCGACAGGGCGCAACTATGGCTACACCTTC.